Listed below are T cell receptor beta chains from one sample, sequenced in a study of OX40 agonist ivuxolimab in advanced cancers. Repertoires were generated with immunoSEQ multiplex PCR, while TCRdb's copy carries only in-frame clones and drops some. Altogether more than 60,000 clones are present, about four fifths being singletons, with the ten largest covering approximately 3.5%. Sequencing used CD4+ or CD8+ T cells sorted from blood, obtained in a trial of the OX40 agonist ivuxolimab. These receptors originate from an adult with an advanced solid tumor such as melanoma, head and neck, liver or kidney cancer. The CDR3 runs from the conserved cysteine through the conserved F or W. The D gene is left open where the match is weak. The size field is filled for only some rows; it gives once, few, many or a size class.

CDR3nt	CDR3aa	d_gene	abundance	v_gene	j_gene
TGTGCCAGCACAAGGGGTGAGGAAAAACTGTTTTTT	CASTRGEEKLFF	-	-	TRBV2	TRBJ1-4
TGTGCCAGCAAACTGACCTCTACCACAGATACGCAGTATTTT	CASKLTSTTDTQYF	-	-	TRBV6-4	TRBJ2-3
TGTGCCTGGCGATCCCGGGACAGGGGGAATCGGGAGACCCAGTACTTC	CAWRSRDRGNRETQYF	TRBD1	once	TRBV30	TRBJ2-5
TGTGCCAGCTCATCCCCGACTACTAGAGAGACCCAGTACTTC	CASSSPTTRETQYF	-	-	TRBV18	TRBJ2-5
TGTGCCAGCAGCTTGACTAGCGGCGAAGAGACCCAGTACTTC	CASSLTSGEETQYF	TRBD2	-	TRBV7-3	TRBJ2-5
TGTGCCAGCTCACCGCCCGGGACGGATGAGCAGTTCTTC	CASSPPGTDEQFF	-	-	TRBV18	TRBJ2-1
TGTGCCAGCAGCTTAGGACGCGGGGGGCCGGTCCAAGAGACCCAGTACTTC	CASSLGRGGPVQETQYF	TRBD2	few	TRBV7-8	TRBJ2-5
TGTGCCAGCTCGGCAGACGGGTCTGGAAACACCATATATTTT	CASSADGSGNTIYF	-	-	TRBV18	TRBJ1-3
TGTGCTAGCAGCACTCTAGCGGGGAGTAGCACAGATACGCAGTATTTT	CASSTLAGSSTDTQYF	TRBD2	-	TRBV7-7	TRBJ2-3
TGTGCCAGCTCTCCCACGTCAGGGAAAACTGAAGCTTTCTTT	CASSPTSGKTEAFF	-	-	TRBV18	TRBJ1-1
TGTGCCAGCAGCTTGGTGGGGGGAACAACTAATGAAAAACTGTTTTTT	CASSLVGGTTNEKLFF	-	once	TRBV5-6	TRBJ1-4